These 5 T cell receptor beta chains originate from one sample sequenced in a study of PD-1 blockade in classical Hodgkin lymphoma. Every one of the patients relapsed after autologous stem cell transplantation (brentuximab vedotin exposure was variable). Some clones are missing from TCRdb's copy, which holds only in-frame ones; the method was immunoSEQ multiplex PCR. The repertoire has some 25,000 clones, 78% of them found once; the top ten carry under 45%. The sample consisted of peripheral blood mononuclear cells (PBMCs), taken before the second cycle of nivolumab. These receptors all come from a human donor with classical Hodgkin lymphoma.

The genes are TRBV7-6 and TRBJ2-1; TRBD2 is a possible D gene (6 bases). The length of the CDR3 is 15 residues. Deletions cut 5 bases from V and 0 bases from J, with 11 bases between. From germline, CDR1 is SGHVS and CDR2 FNYEAQ. The CDR3 loop is CASSGRESSYNEQFF. DNA of the CDR3: TGTGCCAGCAGCGGCCGGGAGAGCTCCTACAATGAGCAGTTCTTC.

This sequence joins TRBV6-6 and TRBJ1-1; no clear D gene. Trimming shortened V by 6 bases and J by 0 bases, and 5 bases separated the two germline ends. The germline V gene encodes CDR1 MNHNY and CDR2 SVGAGI (reference sequence). The CDR3 extends over 12 amino acids. The CDR3 DNA sequence: TGTGCCAGCAGCAACATGAACACTGAAGCTTTCTTT. Translating gives CASSNMNTEAFF.

The rearrangement uses TRBV10-3 and TRBJ1-5; D is unclear. V lost 2 bases and J lost 5, with 4 bases in between. This CDR3 has 12 amino acids. Germline values: CDR1 ENHRY, CDR2 SYGVKD. The CDR3: CAISEGDQPQHF. CDR3 coding DNA: TGTGCCATCAGTGAGGGCGATCAGCCCCAGCATTTT.

V usage is TRBV5-1 and J usage is TRBJ2-3; 7 positions match TRBD2. V dropped 4 bases and J dropped 6; count of bases not matched to a gene: 5. CDR1 SGHRS and CDR2 YFSETQ come from the germline V gene. This CDR3 is built from 13 residues. The CDR3 protein is CASSPGGRDTQYF. CDR3 DNA: TGCGCCAGCAGCCCCGGGGGGAGGGATACGCAGTATTTT. The full variable domain, its missing parts supplied by reference TRBV5-1 and TRBJ2-3, is KAGVTQTPRYLIKTRGQQVTLSCSPISGHRSVSWYQQTPGQGLQFLFEYFSETQRNKGNFPGRFSGRQFSNSRSEMNVSTLELGDSALYLCASSPGGRDTQYFGPGTRLTVL.

The chain couples TRBV2 to TRBJ2-5, with 7 bases matching TRBD2. There are 12 residues in the CDR3. Germline V gene sequence: CDR1 SNHLY, CDR2 FYNNEI. V dropped 6 bases and J dropped 5; count of bases not matched to a gene: 3. The CDR3 coding sequence is TGTGCCAGCAGCCAGGGAGGGGAGACCCAGTACTTC. Translated: CASSQGGETQYF.